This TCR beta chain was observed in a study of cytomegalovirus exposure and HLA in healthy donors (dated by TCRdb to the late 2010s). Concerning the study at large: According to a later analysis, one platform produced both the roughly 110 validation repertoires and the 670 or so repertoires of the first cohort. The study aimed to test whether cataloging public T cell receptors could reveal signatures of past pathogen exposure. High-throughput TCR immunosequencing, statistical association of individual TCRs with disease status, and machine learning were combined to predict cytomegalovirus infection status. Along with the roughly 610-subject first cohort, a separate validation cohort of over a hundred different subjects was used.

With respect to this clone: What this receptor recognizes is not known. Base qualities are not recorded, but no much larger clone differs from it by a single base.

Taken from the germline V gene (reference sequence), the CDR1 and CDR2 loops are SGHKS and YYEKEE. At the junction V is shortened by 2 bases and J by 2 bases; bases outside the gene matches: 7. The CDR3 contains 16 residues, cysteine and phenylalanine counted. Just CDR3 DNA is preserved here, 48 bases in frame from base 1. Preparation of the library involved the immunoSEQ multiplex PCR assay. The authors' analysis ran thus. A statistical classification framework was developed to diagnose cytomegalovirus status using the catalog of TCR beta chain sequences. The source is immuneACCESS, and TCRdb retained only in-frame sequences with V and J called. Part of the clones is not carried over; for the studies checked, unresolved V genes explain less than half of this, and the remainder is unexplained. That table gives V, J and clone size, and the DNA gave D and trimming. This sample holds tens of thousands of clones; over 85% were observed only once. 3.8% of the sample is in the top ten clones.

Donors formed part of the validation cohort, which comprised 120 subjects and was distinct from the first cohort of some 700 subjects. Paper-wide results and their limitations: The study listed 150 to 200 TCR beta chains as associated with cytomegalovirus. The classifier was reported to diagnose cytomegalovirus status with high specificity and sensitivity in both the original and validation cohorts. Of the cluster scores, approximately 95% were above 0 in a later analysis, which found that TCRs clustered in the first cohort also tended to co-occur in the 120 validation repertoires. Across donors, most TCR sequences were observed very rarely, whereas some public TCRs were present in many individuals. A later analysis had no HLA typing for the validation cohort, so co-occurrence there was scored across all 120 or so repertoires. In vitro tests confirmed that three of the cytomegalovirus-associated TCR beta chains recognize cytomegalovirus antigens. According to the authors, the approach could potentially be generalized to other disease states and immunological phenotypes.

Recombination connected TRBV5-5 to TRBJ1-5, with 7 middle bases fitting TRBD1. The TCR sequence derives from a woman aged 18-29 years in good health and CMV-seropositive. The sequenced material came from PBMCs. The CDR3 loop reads CASSLLSGTGNQPQHF. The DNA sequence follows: TGTGCCAGCAGCTTACTAAGTGGGACAGGCAATCAGCCCCAGCATTTT.